This TCR beta chain stems from a study of blood T cell repertoires in COVID-19. In the study overall: Researchers got acute and convalescent COVID-19 samples from the United States, Italy and Spain. T cells, B-cell-depleted T cells, or PBMCs provided the cDNA or gDNA that served as material.

Germline V lookup: CDR1 MNHEY, CDR2 SVGEGT. The junction had 12 bases not matched to a gene; V was cut back by 2 bases and J by 4 bases. The CDR3 consists of 19 residues. Original processing notes: Estimation of nucleated cell counts relied on the amplification of reference gene primers. Sequenced by immunoSEQ multiplex PCR; TCRdb stores in-frame clones only, minus some. For V, J and clone size, that table is used; D and trimming come from the DNA. The sample includes around 35,000 clones, approximately 85% of them seen just once. The sequenced material came from peripheral blood. This TCR was recovered from a human donor in a cohort sampled during active COVID-19. The chain has TRBV6-2 or TRBV6-3 and TRBJ2-1; 12 nucleotides line up with TRBD2. CDR3: CASSYGTSGRPTNYNEQFF. DNA of the CDR3: TGTGCCAGCAGTTACGGGACTAGCGGGCGCCCCACTAATTACAATGAGCAGTTCTTC.